The 23 T cell receptor beta chains reported below all come from one sample, sequenced in a study of T cell responses to AZD1222 COVID-19 vaccine. Measured with immunoSEQ multiplex PCR; TCRdb has only the in-frame clones, and not every one. The sample yields some 95,000 clones, roughly 90% seen once. Here the sequenced sample was peripheral blood, taken on day 0 of MenACWY control vaccination. These receptors came from an adult in good health.

The chain links TRBV19 to TRBJ2-7; the D gene is possibly TRBD2 (6 bases). The germline CDR1 and CDR2 sequences are LNHDA and SQIVND (reference sequence). The CDR3 consists of 15 residues. Trimming stripped 3 bases from V and 5 bases from J, with 17 bases between. CDR3 loop: CASSMGTGTRDEQYF. For the CDR3, the DNA is TGTGCCAGTAGTATGGGTACCGGGACTCGCGACGAGCAGTACTTC.

This chain links TRBV10-3 with TRBJ1-3; 11 positions agree with TRBD1. The CDR3 is made up of 18 amino acids. Germline V gene sequence: CDR1 ENHRY, CDR2 SYGVKD. With V trimmed by 4 bases and J by 0 bases, 8 bases remained unmatched. CDR3 nucleotide sequence: TGTGCCATCAGTGCTGACTTCGGGACAGGGGGCTCTGGAAACACCATATATTTT. Translating gives CAISADFGTGGSGNTIYF.

The V call is TRBV4-1, the J call TRBJ1-5, with D uncertain. This CDR3 comprises 15 residues. V was shortened by 0 bases and J by 5 bases, with 11 bases between the two germline ends. Germline assignment: CDR1 MGHRA and CDR2 YSYEKL. The CDR3 loop reads CASSQDGVSHQPQHF. CDR3 sequence (DNA): TGCGCCAGCAGCCAAGACGGGGTTTCCCATCAGCCCCAGCATTTT.

V gene TRBV6-2 or TRBV6-3 combines with J gene TRBJ1-1; a possible D gene is TRBD1 (6 bases). The CDR3 runs to 12 residues. The germline V gene encodes CDR1 MNHEY and CDR2 SVGEGT. The V end was cut by 5 bases, the J end by 8 bases, with 12 bases between. The CDR3 bases are TGTGCCAGCAGTAGGTGGGGGGCCGAAGCTTTCTTT. Translated: CASSRWGAEAFF.

The chain couples TRBV6-5 to TRBJ1-6, with D possibly matching TRBD1 (5 bases). Per the germline V gene, CDR1 is MNHEY and CDR2 is SVGAGI. The V end lost 7 bases, the J end lost 13 bases, and 20 bases lay between the germline ends. This CDR3 comprises 14 residues. The CDR3 region has the DNA TGTGCCAGCACCGAGGGGTCAGTACCCTTGCCCCTCCACTTT. It specifies CASTEGSVPLPLHF.

The CDR3 bases are TGTGCCAGCAGTTTGGTTGGCAATCAGCCCCAGCATTTT. It specifies CASSLVGNQPQHF. The chain is built from TRBV12-3 or TRBV12-4 and TRBJ1-5; D unresolved. This CDR3 contains 13 residues. The V end was cut by 3 bases, the J end by 2 bases, with 5 bases between.

The chain recombines TRBV4-1 with TRBJ1-2, with a weak D call TRBD1 (5 bases). The germline V and J ends were trimmed by 2 bases and 0 bases, with 7 bases remaining between them. From germline, CDR1 is MGHRA and CDR2 YSYEKL. This CDR3 is 14 amino acids long. CDR3 residues: CASSQQGTNYGYTF. The CDR3 coding sequence is TGCGCCAGCAGCCAACAGGGAACTAACTATGGCTACACCTTC.

This clone turned up a few times. The rearrangement uses TRBV12-5 and TRBJ2-7; the match to TRBD1 covers 7 bases. The CDR3 has 13 amino acids. Germline CDR1 reads LGHNT; CDR2 reads FRNRAP. Losses at the gene ends were 7 bases for V and 6 bases for J; bases not matched to a gene: 9. The CDR3 loop reads CASANRGQGEQYF. CDR3 nucleotide sequence: TGTGCTAGTGCAAATAGGGGGCAAGGCGAGCAGTACTTC.

V gene TRBV5-1 combines with J gene TRBJ1-2, with 9 positions matching TRBD1. The V and J ends lost 4 bases and 10 bases, in that order; junction bases with no gene match: 8. The CDR3 is 13 residues long. Germline CDR1 reads SGHRS; CDR2 reads YFSETQ. The CDR3 DNA reads as TGCGCCAGCAGCCGGGGACAGGGAAGTGACTACACCTTC. Translated, it gives CASSRGQGSDYTF.

The V and J genes are TRBV29-1 and TRBJ1-2; 7 bases align to TRBD1. This CDR3 is 14 amino acids long. V was clipped by 0 bases and J by 0 bases; unmatched bases: 1. CDR1 is SQVTM and CDR2 is ANQGSEA in the germline V gene. The CDR3 is CSVEEGTANYGYTF. In DNA form, the CDR3 reads TGCAGCGTTGAAGAAGGGACAGCTAACTATGGCTACACCTTC.

This clone has only one observation. The V gene is TRBV15, the J gene TRBJ1-2; D is unclear. V lost 0 bases, J lost 5 bases, and 7 bases lay in between. The CDR3 contains 13 residues. The germline CDR1 and CDR2 sequences are LNHNV and YYDKDF (reference sequence). The CDR3 reads CATSRDARYGYTF. CDR3 DNA: TGTGCCACCAGCAGAGATGCCAGATATGGCTACACCTTC.

The chain employs TRBV6-1 and TRBJ1-2; 8 nucleotides line up with TRBD1. Looked up from germline, CDR1 is MNHNS and CDR2 is SASEGT. J gave up 6 bases and V 6 bases, and 6 bases lay outside the gene matches. The CDR3 loop spans 13 amino acids. The CDR3 DNA sequence: TGTGCCAGCAGCCATGACAGGGGCCATGGCTACACCTTC. This encodes CASSHDRGHGYTF.

This rearrangement joins TRBV27 to TRBJ1-2, with TRBD1 as a possible D gene (5 bases). Germline CDR1 MNHEY, CDR2 SMNVEV (reference sequence). Trimming cost V 10 bases and J 7 bases, with 16 bases left between them. The CDR3 has 12 residues. Here the CDR3 reads CATRGGFGGYTF. The CDR3 DNA follows: TGTGCCACGCGGGGGGGTTTCGGTGGCTACACCTTC.

The V call is TRBV7-9, the J call TRBJ2-1; 16 nucleotides match TRBD2. This CDR3 is 17 amino acids long. With V trimmed by 5 bases and J by 7 bases, 8 bases remained unmatched. Germline V gene sequence: CDR1 SEHNR, CDR2 FQNEAQ (reference sequence). The CDR3 nucleotides are TGTGCCAGCAGCCCCGGGACTAGCGGGGGGGCTAGGAATGAGCAGTTCTTC. This translates into CASSPGTSGGARNEQFF.

The chain combines TRBV30 with TRBJ1-5, with 10 bases that match TRBD1. With V trimmed by 7 bases and J by 0 bases, 15 bases remained unmatched. This CDR3 region has 18 residues. The germline V gene has CDR1 GTSNPN and CDR2 SVGIG (reference sequence). Here the CDR3 reads CASSPPGTGVISNQPQHF. In DNA, the CDR3 is TGTGCCTCTTCTCCCCCCGGGACAGGGGTTATTAGCAATCAGCCCCAGCATTTT.

J is TRBJ1-2 and V is TRBV19, with D possibly matching TRBD1 (6 bases). In germline, CDR1 is LNHDA, CDR2 SQIVND (reference sequence). Trimming pared 6 bases from V and 7 bases from J, leaving 18 bases between. The CDR3 runs 14 residues. The CDR3 nucleotides read TGTGCCAGTAGGTTTTTACAGGGTTCGTCTGGCTACACCTTC. It encodes CASRFLQGSSGYTF.

The chain uses TRBV28 and TRBJ2-7, with D perhaps given as TRBD1 or TRBD2 (5 bases each). The V end lost 6 bases, the J end lost 4 bases, and 10 bases lay between the germline ends. Germline loops: CDR1 MDHEN, CDR2 SYDVKM. CDR3 length equals 12 residues. CDR3 residues: CASSTGTYEQYF. The CDR3 DNA reads TGTGCCAGCAGCACGGGGACGTACGAGCAGTACTTC.

The V and J genes are TRBV11-3 and TRBJ2-3; 9 nucleotides align to TRBD2. The length of the CDR3 is 17 residues. J was trimmed by 1 base and V by 1 base; bases with no gene match: 6. Germline values: CDR1 SGHNT, CDR2 YENEEA. The CDR3 loop reads CASSLGPRGGGTDTQYF. CDR3 DNA sequence: TGTGCCAGCAGCTTAGGACCGCGGGGGGGCGGCACAGATACGCAGTATTTT. The full variable domain, with the rest looked up from reference TRBV11-3 and TRBJ2-3, is EAGVVQSPRYKIIEKKQPVAFWCNPISGHNTLYWYLQNLGQGPELLIRYENEEAVDDSQLPKDRFSAERLKGVDSTLKIQPAELGDSAVYLCASSLGPRGGGTDTQYFGPGTRLTVL.

This chain connects TRBV6-2 or TRBV6-3 to TRBJ1-5, with D hard to call. Trimming left V 2 bases short and J 5 bases short, with 13 bases between. There are 15 residues in the CDR3. Germline V gene lookup returns CDR1 MNHEY and CDR2 SVGEGT. The CDR3 region is CASSYEGARDQPQHF. The CDR3 bases are TGTGCCAGCAGTTACGAGGGAGCCCGCGATCAGCCCCAGCATTTT.

The genes are TRBV9 and TRBJ1-5; possibly TRBD1 for D (5 bases). V was cut by 3 bases and J by 7 bases, with 14 bases left in between. Germline V gene lookup returns CDR1 SGDLS and CDR2 YYNGEE. The CDR3 consists of 14 residues. CDR3 DNA sequence: TGTGCCAGCAGCGCTTCCGGGACCAGCCAGCCCCAGCATTTT. Encoded protein: CASSASGTSQPQHF.

The genes are TRBV6-2 or TRBV6-3 and TRBJ1-2; D is uncertain. The V and J ends lost 6 bases and 5 bases respectively, with 22 bases between them. The germline V gene encodes CDR1 MNHEY and CDR2 SVGEGT. This CDR3 spans 16 amino acids. In nucleotides, the CDR3 is TGTGCCAGCAGCGCAGCAAGTGGCGTGCCTGGGTATGGCTACACCTTC. This gives the protein CASSAASGVPGYGYTF.

This clone was seen a handful of times. The same CDR3 arises from other DNA sequences in this sample as well. The CDR3 sequence is CASSPSDEKLFF. The CDR3, as DNA: TGTGCCAGCAGCCCCTCCGATGAAAAACTGTTTTTT. This chain joins TRBV6-2 or TRBV6-3 and TRBJ1-4; D unresolved. Germline V lookup: CDR1 MNHEY, CDR2 SVGEGT. This CDR3 is 12 amino acids long. Trimming took 6 bases from V and 6 from J, leaving 8 bases between them.

The chain has TRBV4-1 and TRBJ1-2; unclear D gene. The CDR3 runs to 15 residues. Per germline, CDR1 MGHRA and CDR2 YSYEKL. Between the trimmed V and J ends, which lost 4 bases and 1 base, there was a span of 13 bases. The CDR3 DNA follows: TGCGCCAGCAGCCCCCTGGATGCGGTTAACTATGGCTACACCTTC. Translated, it gives CASSPLDAVNYGYTF.